This TCR beta chain came from a study of blood T cells in healthy people across ages. Findings and limits, study-wide: Whereas aged donors had fewer naive CD4+ cells, long-lived donors had more of them and higher diversity.

Combining a sample-barcoded 5' primer with a J-beta primer mix, a second PCR ran for roughly 7 to 12 cycles. TCRdb reanalysed the 5' RACE reads using MiXCR and keeps one entry per CDR3 protein. The sample carries some 1.6 million distinct CDR3 sequences, about 35% recorded once. Germline CDR1 and CDR2: MRHNA and SNTAGT. V lost 6 bases and J lost 5, with 16 bases in between. The CDR3 is 14 amino acids. In regard to this clonotype: Antigen specificity is unknown.

Sequencing used blood. The chain is built from TRBV6-4 and TRBJ1-2; tentatively, D is TRBD1 (6 bases). The sequence derives from a woman aged 25 to 45 in good health. The DNA for the CDR3 is TGTGCCAGCAGCCCAGCCGCAGGGGATTATGGCTACACCTTC. Its translation: CASSPAAGDYGYTF.